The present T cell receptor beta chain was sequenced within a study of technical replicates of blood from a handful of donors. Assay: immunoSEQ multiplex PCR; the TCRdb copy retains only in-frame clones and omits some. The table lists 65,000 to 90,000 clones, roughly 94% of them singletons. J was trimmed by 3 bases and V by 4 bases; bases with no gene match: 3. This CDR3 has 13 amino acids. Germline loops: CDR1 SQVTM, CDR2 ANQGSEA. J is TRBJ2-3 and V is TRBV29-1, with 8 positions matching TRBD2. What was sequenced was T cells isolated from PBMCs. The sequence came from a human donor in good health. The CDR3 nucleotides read TGCAGCGTTGCCCTAGCGGGTACAGATACGCAGTATTTT. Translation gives CSVALAGTDTQYF.